This TCR beta chain came from a study of T cells in Graves' hyperthyroidism and ophthalmopathy. The germline V gene encodes CDR1 SGHTA and CDR2 FQGNSA. CDR3 length: 16 amino acids. V shed 1 base and J shed 5 bases, with 12 bases lying between them. This clonotype was counted between two and nine times. No antigen is known for it. General study findings and limits: Researchers report that a 13 V-J model separated ophthalmopathy from stable hyperthyroidism.

Authors of the study amplified TCR beta CDR3 regions from RNA transcripts. In the first-round RT-PCR of the TCR CDR3, the HTBI primer set was used. A single record per CDR3 protein comes from TCRdb applying MiXCR to the multiplex PCR reads. The sample lists around 800,000 distinct CDR3 sequences, 38% occurring once. Sequencing input: blood. The rearrangement uses TRBV7-2 and TRBJ1-6; D unclear. The origin of this receptor is a young man with Graves' hyperthyroidism. The CDR3: CASSLVIGRDNSPLHF. The DNA for the CDR3 is TGTGCCAGCAGCTTAGTTATCGGGAGGGATAATTCACCCCTCCACTTT.